These T cell receptor beta chains were read from a single sample in a study of immune heterogeneity within non-small cell lung tumors. TCRdb ran MiXCR on the multiplex PCR reads and lists one entry per CDR3 protein. The sample records about 21,000 distinct CDR3 sequences, approximately 30% being singletons. Sequenced sample: lung tumor tissue. Source of these receptors: a man between 35 and 55 years old with non-small cell lung cancer. Each CDR3 is given with its conserved first and last residue. The order of the fields is D gene, V gene, clone size, J gene, CDR3 protein, CDR3 DNA. D genes are given only for firm matches. Rows may omit the clone size; those that give it use once, few, many or a size class.

d_call: TRBD2
v_call: TRBV6-1
clone_size: few
j_call: TRBJ2-1
cdr3_aa: CASTAGVKFAEQFF
cdr3_nt: TGTGCCAGCACGGCGGGAGTGAAATTTGCTGAGCAGTTCTTC

d_call: NA
v_call: TRBV4-1
clone_size: NA
j_call: TRBJ1-2
cdr3_aa: CASSQEGGLYGYTF
cdr3_nt: TGCGCCAGCAGCCAAGAAGGGGGTCTCTATGGCTACACCTTC

d_call: NA
v_call: TRBV28
clone_size: NA
j_call: TRBJ2-1
cdr3_aa: CASTWGRSSYNEQFF
cdr3_nt: TGTGCCAGCACCTGGGGGCGGAGCTCCTACAATGAGCAGTTCTTC

d_call: NA
v_call: TRBV7-2
clone_size: many
j_call: TRBJ2-7
cdr3_aa: CASSLKGATGPSYEQYF
cdr3_nt: TGTGCCAGCAGCTTAAAAGGTGCCACAGGGCCGTCCTACGAGCAGTACTTC

d_call: NA
v_call: TRBV6-4
clone_size: NA
j_call: TRBJ2-1
cdr3_aa: CASSVAGGPYNEQFF
cdr3_nt: TGTGCCAGCAGTGTGGCTGGGGGCCCCTACAATGAGCAGTTCTTC

d_call: NA
v_call: TRBV3-1
clone_size: NA
j_call: TRBJ2-3
cdr3_aa: CASGRASTDTQYF
cdr3_nt: TGTGCCAGCGGCAGGGCTTCCACAGATACGCAGTATTTT

d_call: NA
v_call: TRBV10-3
clone_size: many
j_call: TRBJ1-2
cdr3_aa: CAISTGTEGYGYTF
cdr3_nt: TGTGCCATCAGTACCGGGACCGAAGGCTATGGCTACACCTTC

d_call: NA
v_call: TRBV27
clone_size: medium-sized
j_call: TRBJ1-5
cdr3_aa: CASSLLGARNQPQHF
cdr3_nt: TGTGCCAGCAGTCTACTAGGGGCTCGCAATCAGCCCCAGCATTTT

d_call: TRBD2
v_call: TRBV19
clone_size: few
j_call: TRBJ2-7
cdr3_aa: CASSRTSSYEQYF
cdr3_nt: TGTGCCAGTAGCCGGACTAGCTCCTACGAGCAGTACTTC

d_call: NA
v_call: TRBV5-1
clone_size: NA
j_call: TRBJ2-1
cdr3_aa: CASSVSGTSSYNEQFF
cdr3_nt: TGCGCCAGCAGCGTAAGCGGAACAAGCTCCTACAATGAGCAGTTCTTC

d_call: NA
v_call: TRBV5-8
clone_size: NA
j_call: TRBJ1-5
cdr3_aa: CASSLYTQPQHF
cdr3_nt: TGTGCCAGCAGCTTGTATACTCAGCCCCAGCATTTT

d_call: NA
v_call: TRBV11-3
clone_size: NA
j_call: TRBJ2-6
cdr3_aa: CASNPSGANVLTF
cdr3_nt: TGTGCCAGCAACCCTTCTGGGGCCAACGTCCTGACTTTC

d_call: NA
v_call: TRBV6-4
clone_size: many
j_call: TRBJ1-6
cdr3_aa: CASSSGLSSPLHF
cdr3_nt: TGTGCCAGCAGCTCGGGACTCAGTTCACCCCTCCACTTT

d_call: NA
v_call: TRBV7-8
clone_size: NA
j_call: TRBJ2-5
cdr3_aa: CASSATGEGFLETQYF
cdr3_nt: TGTGCCAGCAGCGCAACAGGGGAGGGGTTTCTAGAGACCCAGTACTTC

d_call: NA
v_call: TRBV19
clone_size: few
j_call: TRBJ1-1
cdr3_aa: CASSIQGGGTEAFF
cdr3_nt: TGTGCCAGTAGTATACAGGGCGGTGGAACTGAAGCTTTCTTT

d_call: NA
v_call: TRBV19
clone_size: many
j_call: TRBJ2-3
cdr3_aa: CASSTAGFTDTQYF
cdr3_nt: TGTGCCAGTAGTACGGCAGGCTTCACAGATACGCAGTATTTT

d_call: NA
v_call: TRBV6-1
clone_size: NA
j_call: TRBJ2-1
cdr3_aa: CASSLIGGPRQFF
cdr3_nt: TGTGCCAGCAGCCTAATCGGGGGCCCAAGGCAGTTCTTC

d_call: NA
v_call: TRBV20-1
clone_size: NA
j_call: TRBJ2-5
cdr3_aa: CSADLNTRMKTQYF
cdr3_nt: TGCAGTGCTGACCTCAATACTAGGATGAAGACCCAGTACTTC

d_call: TRBD1
v_call: TRBV6-1
clone_size: many
j_call: TRBJ1-6
cdr3_aa: CASSLLGTGPNSPLHF
cdr3_nt: TGTGCCAGCAGTTTACTAGGGACAGGGCCTAATTCACCCCTCCACTTT

d_call: NA
v_call: TRBV20-1
clone_size: many
j_call: TRBJ2-7
cdr3_aa: CSLPGRVNSYEQYF
cdr3_nt: TGCAGTCTCCCCGGTAGGGTGAACTCCTACGAGCAGTACTTC

d_call: NA
v_call: TRBV11-3
clone_size: medium-sized
j_call: TRBJ2-7
cdr3_aa: CASSFSSGGYEQYF
cdr3_nt: TGTGCCAGCAGCTTTTCGAGTGGTGGCTACGAGCAGTACTTC

d_call: NA
v_call: TRBV6-1
clone_size: many
j_call: TRBJ1-2
cdr3_aa: CASSIVVNDNYGYTF
cdr3_nt: TGTGCCAGCAGTATCGTGGTCAACGATAACTATGGCTACACCTTC